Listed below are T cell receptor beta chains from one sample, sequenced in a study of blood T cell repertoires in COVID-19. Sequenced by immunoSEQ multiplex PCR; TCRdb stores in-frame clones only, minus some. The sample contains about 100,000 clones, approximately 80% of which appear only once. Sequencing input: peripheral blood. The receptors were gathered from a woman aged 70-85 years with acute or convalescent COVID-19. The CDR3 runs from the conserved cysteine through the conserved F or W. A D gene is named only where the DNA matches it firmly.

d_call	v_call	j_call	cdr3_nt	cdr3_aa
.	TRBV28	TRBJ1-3	TGTGCCAGCAGTTTAAGAGGATCAAGGATTGGAAACACCATATATTTT	CASSLRGSRIGNTIYF
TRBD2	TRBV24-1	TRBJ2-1	TGTGCCACCAGTGAGCAAGCGGGAGCGGGCTACAATGAGCAGTTCTTC	CATSEQAGAGYNEQFF
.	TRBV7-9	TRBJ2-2	TGTGCCAGCAGCTTTTCCGGGGAGTGGAGCGGGGAGCTGTTTTTT	CASSFSGEWSGELFF
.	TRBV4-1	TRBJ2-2	TGCGCCAGCAGCCAAGTCCCCGACAGGAACACCGGGGAGCTGTTTTTT	CASSQVPDRNTGELFF
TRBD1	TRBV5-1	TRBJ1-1	TGCGCCAGCAGCTTGGCCTGGACAGGGAGGAACACTGAAGCTTTCTTT	CASSLAWTGRNTEAFF
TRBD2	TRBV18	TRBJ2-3	TGTGCCAGCTCAAGGGCGGGGACTAGCGGCACAGATACGCAGTATTTT	CASSRAGTSGTDTQYF
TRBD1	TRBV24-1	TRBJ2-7	TGTGCCACCAGTGACAACACCGGGACAGGGGCTTACGAGCAGTACTTC	CATSDNTGTGAYEQYF
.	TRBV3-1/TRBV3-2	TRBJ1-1	TGTGCCAGCAGCCAAGGGTTACCAGGGAACACTGAAGCTTTCTTT	CASSQGLPGNTEAFF
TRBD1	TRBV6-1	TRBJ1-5	TGTGCCAGCAGTGAAGTGACAGGGGGCAATCAGCCCCAGCATTTT	CASSEVTGGNQPQHF
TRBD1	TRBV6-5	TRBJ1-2	TGTGCCAGCAGCGACAGGGGTATCTATGGCTACACCTTC	CASSDRGIYGYTF
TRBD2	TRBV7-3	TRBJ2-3	TGTGCCAGCAGCCCCCGTGCTAGCGGGGGAGATACGCAGTATTTT	CASSPRASGGDTQYF
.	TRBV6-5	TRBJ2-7	TGTGCCAGCAGTTACCTCGGGACAAACGAGCAGTACTTC	CASSYLGTNEQYF
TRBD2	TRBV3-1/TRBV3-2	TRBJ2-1	TGTGCCAGCAGCTACGGGACTAGCGGGAGACAGCAGTTCTTC	CASSYGTSGRQQFF
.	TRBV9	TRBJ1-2	TGTGCCAGCAGGGATACAGGGTCCTATGGCTACACCTTC	CASRDTGSYGYTF
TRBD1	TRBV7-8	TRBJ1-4	TGTGCCAGCCACAGGGGGGCGAGGAGCGCCGCAACTAATGAAAAACTGTTTTTT	CASHRGARSAATNEKLFF
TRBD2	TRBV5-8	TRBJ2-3	TGTGCCAGCAGCTTTACCGGGAGGTCCACAGATACGCAGTATTTT	CASSFTGRSTDTQYF
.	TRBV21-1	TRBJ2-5	TGTGCCAGCAGCAAACCGACTCGACAGGGGCCACAAGAGACCCAGTACTTC	CASSKPTRQGPQETQYF
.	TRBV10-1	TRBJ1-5	TGCGCCAGCTTACAGCCCCAGCATTTT	CASLQPQHF
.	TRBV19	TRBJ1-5	TGTGCCAGTAGTCTCCTAGGGACTGGAAGCAATCAGCCCCAGCATTTT	CASSLLGTGSNQPQHF
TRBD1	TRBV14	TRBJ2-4	TGTGCCAGCAGCCTAAGGGACAGGGGGCCGAACATTCAGTACTTC	CASSLRDRGPNIQYF
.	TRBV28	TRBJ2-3	TGTGCCAGCAGTTTGCCCACCGGGACGGGGGAGACAGATACGCAGTATTTT	CASSLPTGTGETDTQYF
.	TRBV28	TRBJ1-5	TGTGCCAGCAGTTTTAGTGGCAGGGGCCTCAATCAGCCCCAGCATTTT	CASSFSGRGLNQPQHF